Included here is one T cell receptor (beta chain) sequence, with context. Its antigen is still unknown. This record comes from a study of cytomegalovirus exposure and HLA in healthy donors. Findings and limits, study-wide: Cytomegalovirus-associated TCR beta chains were listed, numbering more than 150. Rarity marked most TCR sequences, yet some public TCRs occurred in many donors. A later analysis showed TCR association rates differing by HLA locus, peaking at DRB1 and lowest at HLA-C. Presence/absence analyses assumed roughly uniform sequencing depth across donors, which may not hold.

Trimming pared 2 bases from V and 0 bases from J, leaving 7 bases between. CDR1 and CDR2 from the germline V gene are LNHDA and SQIVND (reference sequence). This CDR3 contains 14 residues. The PCR used 60 Vbeta and 13 Jbeta primers. Generated by immunoSEQ multiplex PCR, the TCRdb table keeps only in-frame clones and is missing some. The sample holds some 200,000 clones. The gene calls are TRBV19 and TRBJ1-1; D gene uncertain. This receptor was identified in a woman aged 18-30 years in good health and CMV-seropositive. The sample consisted of PBMCs. The CDR3 loop reads CASSIKEVNTEAFF. CDR3 DNA sequence: TGTGCCAGTAGTATAAAGGAGGTGAACACTGAAGCTTTCTTT.